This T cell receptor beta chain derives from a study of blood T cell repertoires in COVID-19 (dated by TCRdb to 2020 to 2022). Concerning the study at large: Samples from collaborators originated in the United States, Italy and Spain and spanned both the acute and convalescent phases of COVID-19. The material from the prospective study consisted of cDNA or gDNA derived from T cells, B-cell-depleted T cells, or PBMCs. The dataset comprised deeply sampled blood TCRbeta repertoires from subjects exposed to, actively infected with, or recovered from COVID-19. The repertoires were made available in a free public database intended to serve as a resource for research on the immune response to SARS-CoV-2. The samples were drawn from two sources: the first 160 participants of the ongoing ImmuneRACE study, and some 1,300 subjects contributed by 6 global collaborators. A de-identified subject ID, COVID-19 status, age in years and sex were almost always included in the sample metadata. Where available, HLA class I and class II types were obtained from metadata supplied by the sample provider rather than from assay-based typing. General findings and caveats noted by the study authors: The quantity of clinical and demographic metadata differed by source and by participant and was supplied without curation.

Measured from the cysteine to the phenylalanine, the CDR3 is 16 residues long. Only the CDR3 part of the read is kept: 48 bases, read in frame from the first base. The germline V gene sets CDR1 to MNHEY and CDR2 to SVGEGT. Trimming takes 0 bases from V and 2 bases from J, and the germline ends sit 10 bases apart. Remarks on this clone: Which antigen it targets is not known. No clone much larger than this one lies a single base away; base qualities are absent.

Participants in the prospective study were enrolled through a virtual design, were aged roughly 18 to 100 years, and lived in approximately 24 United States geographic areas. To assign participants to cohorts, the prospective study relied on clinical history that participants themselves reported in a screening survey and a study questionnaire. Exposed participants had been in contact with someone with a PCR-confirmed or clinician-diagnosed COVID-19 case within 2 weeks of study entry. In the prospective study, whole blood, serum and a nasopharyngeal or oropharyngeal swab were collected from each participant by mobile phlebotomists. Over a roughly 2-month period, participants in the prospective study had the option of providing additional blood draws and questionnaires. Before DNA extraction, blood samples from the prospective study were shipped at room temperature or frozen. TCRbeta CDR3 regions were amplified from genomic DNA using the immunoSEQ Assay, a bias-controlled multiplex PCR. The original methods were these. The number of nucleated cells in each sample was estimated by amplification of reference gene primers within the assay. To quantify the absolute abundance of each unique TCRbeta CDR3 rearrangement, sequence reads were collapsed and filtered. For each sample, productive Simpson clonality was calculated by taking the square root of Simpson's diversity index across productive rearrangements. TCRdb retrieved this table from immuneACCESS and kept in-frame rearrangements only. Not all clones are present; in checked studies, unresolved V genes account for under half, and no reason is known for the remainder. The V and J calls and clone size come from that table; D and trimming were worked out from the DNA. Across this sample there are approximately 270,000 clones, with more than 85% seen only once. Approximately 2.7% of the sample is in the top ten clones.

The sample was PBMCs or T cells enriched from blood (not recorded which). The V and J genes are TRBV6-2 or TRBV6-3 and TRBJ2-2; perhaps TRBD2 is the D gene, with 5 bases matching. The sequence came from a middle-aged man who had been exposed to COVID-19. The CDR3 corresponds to CASSYSSGTNTGELFF. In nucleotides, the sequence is TGTGCCAGCAGTTACTCAAGCGGTACTAACACCGGGGAGCTGTTTTTT.